The 5 T cell receptor beta chains in this list originate from one sample, sequenced in a study of cytomegalovirus exposure and HLA in healthy donors. PCR used 60 Vbeta primers and 13 Jbeta primers. The assay was immunoSEQ multiplex PCR, and TCRdb's table has in-frame clones only and misses some. The sample lists about 190,000 clones, 84% occurring once. The sample taken for sequencing was PBMCs. These receptors all come from a woman aged 45-65 years in good health and CMV-seropositive.

The rearrangement uses TRBV2 and TRBJ1-2, with a possible D match to TRBD1 (6 bases). CDR3 size: 14 residues. V was pared by 2 bases and J by 8 bases, with 15 bases between. Germline assignment: CDR1 SNHLY and CDR2 FYNNEI. The CDR3 reads CASSEIGERGGYTF. In DNA form, the CDR3 reads TGTGCCAGCAGTGAAATAGGGGAAAGGGGGGGCTACACCTTC.

The chain has TRBV5-4 and TRBJ2-1; D may be TRBD1 (6 bases). Germline-derived CDR1 and CDR2 are SGHNT and YYREEE (reference sequence). This CDR3 is 16 amino acids long. Between the trimmed V and J ends, which lost 4 bases and 0 bases, there was a span of 14 bases. CDR3 region: CASSAQGAPSYNEQFF. CDR3 DNA: TGTGCCAGCAGCGCACAGGGAGCCCCCTCCTACAATGAGCAGTTCTTC.

The V gene is TRBV7-3, the J gene TRBJ2-5; D gene uncertain. CDR3 length: 15 amino acids. Trimming left V 7 bases short and J 3 bases short, with 18 bases between. Germline-derived CDR1 and CDR2 are SGHTA and FQGTGA. The CDR3 region has the DNA TGTGCCAGCACCCCAAATCGCGATCCCGAAGAGACCCAGTACTTC. It translates to CASTPNRDPEETQYF.

The rearrangement joins TRBV2 to TRBJ2-3; 12 bases align to TRBD2. The ends lost 2 bases at V and 3 bases at J; junction bases unmatched: 9. Germline lookup yields CDR1 SNHLY and CDR2 FYNNEI. The CDR3 length is 18 residues. CDR3 in amino acids: CASSESASGGARTDTQYF. The CDR3 DNA follows: TGTGCCAGCAGTGAATCGGCTAGCGGGGGGGCCAGGACAGATACGCAGTATTTT.

CDR3 DNA: TGTGCCAGCAATAGAGCGACCGTTGAGCAGTTCTTC. Residues: CASNRATVEQFF. V gene TRBV5-8 combines with J gene TRBJ2-1; no firm D call. V lost 6 bases, J lost 9 bases, and 13 bases lay in between. In germline, CDR1 is SGHTS, CDR2 YDEGEE. The CDR3 runs 12 residues.